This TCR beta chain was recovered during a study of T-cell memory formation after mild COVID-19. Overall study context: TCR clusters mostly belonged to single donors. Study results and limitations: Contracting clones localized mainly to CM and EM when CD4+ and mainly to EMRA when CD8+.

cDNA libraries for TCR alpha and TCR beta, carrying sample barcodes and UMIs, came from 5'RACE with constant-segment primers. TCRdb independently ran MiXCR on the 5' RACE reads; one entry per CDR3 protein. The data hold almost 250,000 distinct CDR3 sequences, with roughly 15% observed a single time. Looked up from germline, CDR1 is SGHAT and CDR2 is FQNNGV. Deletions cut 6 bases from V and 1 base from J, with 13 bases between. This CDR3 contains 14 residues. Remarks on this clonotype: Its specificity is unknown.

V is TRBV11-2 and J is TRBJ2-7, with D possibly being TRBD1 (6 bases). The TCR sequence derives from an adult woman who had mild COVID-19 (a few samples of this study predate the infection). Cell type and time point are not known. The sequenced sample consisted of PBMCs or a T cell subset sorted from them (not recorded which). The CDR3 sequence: CASRIPGQSYEQYF. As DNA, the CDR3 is TGTGCCAGCAGGATCCCCGGACAGTCCTACGAGCAGTACTTC. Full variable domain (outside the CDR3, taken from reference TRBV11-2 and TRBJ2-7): EAGVAQSPRYKIIEKRQSVAFWCNPISGHATLYWYQQILGQGPKLLIQFQNNGVVDDSQLPKDRFSAERLKGVDSTLKIQPAKLEDSAVYLCASRIPGQSYEQYFGPGTRLTVT.